This T cell receptor (beta chain) comes out of a study of T cells in Graves' hyperthyroidism and ophthalmopathy. Study-level background: The blood sample was taken at first diagnosis, before treatment began.

This clonotype was counted many times. TCR beta CDR3 sequences were amplified from RNA transcripts. The TCR CDR3 first-round RT-PCR relied on the HTBI primer set. MiXCR, run by TCRdb on the multiplex PCR reads, gives a single entry per CDR3 protein. This table holds a few hundred thousand distinct CDR3 sequences, around 15% found once. In patients aged 18 to 65, hyperthyroidism was newly diagnosed, with duration under 2 months. The diagnoses drew upon clinical symptoms, serum thyroxine and TRAb, thyroid ultrasound and orbital computed tomography. PBMCs came from 10 ml fresh peripheral blood. Germline CDR1 and CDR2: LNHNV and YYDKDF (reference sequence). The CDR3 loop spans 15 amino acids. V lost 1 base, J lost 4 bases, and 6 bases stayed unmatched.

The rearrangement joins TRBV15 to TRBJ1-2; 7 bases line up with TRBD1. The clonotype comes from a woman between 18 and 30 years old with Graves' hyperthyroidism. The specimen sequenced was blood. The CDR3 protein is CATSRGQGGSYGYTF. The CDR3 DNA sequence: TGTGCCACCAGCAGAGGACAGGGAGGATCCTATGGCTACACCTTC.